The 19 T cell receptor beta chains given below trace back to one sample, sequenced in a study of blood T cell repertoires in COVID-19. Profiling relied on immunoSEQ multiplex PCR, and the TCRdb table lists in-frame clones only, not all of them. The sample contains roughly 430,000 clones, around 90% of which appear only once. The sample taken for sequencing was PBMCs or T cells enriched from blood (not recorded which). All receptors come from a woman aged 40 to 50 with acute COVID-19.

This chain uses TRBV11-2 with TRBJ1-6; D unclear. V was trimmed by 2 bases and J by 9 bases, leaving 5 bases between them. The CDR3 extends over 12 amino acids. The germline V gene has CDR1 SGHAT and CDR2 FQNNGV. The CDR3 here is CASSLLSSPLHF. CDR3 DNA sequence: TGTGCCAGCAGCTTACTCAGTTCACCCCTCCACTTT.

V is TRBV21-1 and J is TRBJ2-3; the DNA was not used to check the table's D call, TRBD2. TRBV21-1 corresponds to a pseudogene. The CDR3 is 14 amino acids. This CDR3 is CASTKPSSTDTQYF. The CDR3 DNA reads TGTGCCAGCACCAAACCTTCTAGCACAGATACGCAGTATTTT.

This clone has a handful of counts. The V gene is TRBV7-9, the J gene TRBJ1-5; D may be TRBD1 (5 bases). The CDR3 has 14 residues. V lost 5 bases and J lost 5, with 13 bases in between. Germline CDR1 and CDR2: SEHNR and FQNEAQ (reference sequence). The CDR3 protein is CASSKAGPDQPQHF. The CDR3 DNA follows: TGTGCCAGCAGCAAGGCGGGACCCGATCAGCCCCAGCATTTT.

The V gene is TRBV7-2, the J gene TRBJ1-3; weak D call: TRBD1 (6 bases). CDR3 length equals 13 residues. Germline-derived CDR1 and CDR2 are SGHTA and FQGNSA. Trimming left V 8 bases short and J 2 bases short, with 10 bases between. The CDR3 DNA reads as TGTGCCAGCGGCAAGGGGGCTGGAAACACCATATATTTT. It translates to CASGKGAGNTIYF.

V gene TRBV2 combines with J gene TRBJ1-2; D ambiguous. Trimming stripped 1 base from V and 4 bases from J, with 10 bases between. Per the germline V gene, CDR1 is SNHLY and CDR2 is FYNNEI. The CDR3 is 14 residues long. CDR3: CASSEDAGAYGYTF. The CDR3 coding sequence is TGTGCCAGCAGTGAAGATGCGGGTGCCTATGGCTACACCTTC.

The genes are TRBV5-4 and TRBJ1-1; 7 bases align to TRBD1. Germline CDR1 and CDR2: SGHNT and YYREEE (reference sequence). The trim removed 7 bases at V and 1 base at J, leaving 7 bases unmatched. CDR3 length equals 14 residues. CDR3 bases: TGTGCCAGCGGAAAAGGACAGGAGAACACTGAAGCTTTCTTT. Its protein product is CASGKGQENTEAFF.

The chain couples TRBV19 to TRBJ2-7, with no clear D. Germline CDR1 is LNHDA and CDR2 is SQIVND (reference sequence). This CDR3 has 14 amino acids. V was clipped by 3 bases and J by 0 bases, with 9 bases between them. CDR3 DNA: TGTGCCAGTAGTATTGACACCCTCTCCTACGAGCAGTACTTC. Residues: CASSIDTLSYEQYF. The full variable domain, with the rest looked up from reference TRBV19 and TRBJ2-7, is DGGITQSPKYLFRKEGQNVTLSCEQNLNHDAMYWYRQDPGQGLRLIYYSQIVNDFQKGDIAEGYSVSREKKESFPLTVTSAQKNPTAFYLCASSIDTLSYEQYFGPGTRLTVT.

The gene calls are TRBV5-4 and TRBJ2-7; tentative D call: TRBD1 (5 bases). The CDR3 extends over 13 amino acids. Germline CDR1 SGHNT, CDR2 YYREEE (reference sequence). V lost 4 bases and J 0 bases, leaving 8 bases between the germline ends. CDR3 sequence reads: CASSEDTSYEQYF. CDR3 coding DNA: TGTGCCAGCAGCGAGGACACCTCCTACGAGCAGTACTTC. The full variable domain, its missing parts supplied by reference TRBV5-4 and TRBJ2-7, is ETGVTQSPTHLIKTRGQQVTLRCSSQSGHNTVSWYQQALGQGPQFIFQYYREEENGRGNFPPRFSGLQFPNYSSELNVNALELDDSALYLCASSEDTSYEQYFGPGTRLTVT.

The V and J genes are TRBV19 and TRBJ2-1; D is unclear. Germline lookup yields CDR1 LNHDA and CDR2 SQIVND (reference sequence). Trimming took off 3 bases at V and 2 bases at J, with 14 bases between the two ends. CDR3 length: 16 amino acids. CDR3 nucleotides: TGTGCCAGTAGTATTAGGTCTCGCGGAACCTACAATGAGCAGTTCTTC. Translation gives CASSIRSRGTYNEQFF.

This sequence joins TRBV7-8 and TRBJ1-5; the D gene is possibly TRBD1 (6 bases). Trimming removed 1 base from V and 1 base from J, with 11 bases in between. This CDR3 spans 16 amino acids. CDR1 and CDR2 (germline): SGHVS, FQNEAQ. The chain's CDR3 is CASSLVLGASNQPQHF. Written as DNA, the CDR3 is TGTGCCAGCAGCTTAGTCTTGGGGGCCAGCAATCAGCCCCAGCATTTT.

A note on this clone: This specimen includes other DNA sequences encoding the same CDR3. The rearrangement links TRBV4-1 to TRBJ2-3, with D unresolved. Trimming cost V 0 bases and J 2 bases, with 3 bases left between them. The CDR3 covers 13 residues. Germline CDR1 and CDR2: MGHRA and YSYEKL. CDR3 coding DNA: TGCGCCAGCAGCCAAGAATACACAGATACGCAGTATTTT. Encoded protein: CASSQEYTDTQYF.

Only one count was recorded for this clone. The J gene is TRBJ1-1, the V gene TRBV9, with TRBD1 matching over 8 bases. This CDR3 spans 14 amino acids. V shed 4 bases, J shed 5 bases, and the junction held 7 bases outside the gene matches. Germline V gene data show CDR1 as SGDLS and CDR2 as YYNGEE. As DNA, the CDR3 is TGTGCCAGCAGCAACCAGGGGGCTCGGACTGAAGCTTTCTTT. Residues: CASSNQGARTEAFF.

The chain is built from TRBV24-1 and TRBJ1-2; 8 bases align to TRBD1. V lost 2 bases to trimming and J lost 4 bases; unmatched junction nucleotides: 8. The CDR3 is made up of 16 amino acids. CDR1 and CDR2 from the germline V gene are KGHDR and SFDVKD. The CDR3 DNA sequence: TGTGCCACCAGTGATTCCACAGGGGGGACCGCCTATGGCTACACCTTC. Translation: CATSDSTGGTAYGYTF.

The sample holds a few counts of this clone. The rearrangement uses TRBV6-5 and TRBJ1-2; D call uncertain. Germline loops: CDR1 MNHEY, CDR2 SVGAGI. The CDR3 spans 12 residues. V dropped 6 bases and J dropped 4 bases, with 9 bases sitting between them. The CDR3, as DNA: TGTGCCAGCAGCCACAACACCTATGGCTACACCTTC. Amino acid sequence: CASSHNTYGYTF.

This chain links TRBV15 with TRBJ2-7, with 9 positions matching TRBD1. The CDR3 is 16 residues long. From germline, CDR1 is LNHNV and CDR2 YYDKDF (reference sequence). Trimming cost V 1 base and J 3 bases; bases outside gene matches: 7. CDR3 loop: CATSRAIQGAGYEQYF. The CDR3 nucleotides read TGTGCCACCAGCAGAGCTATACAGGGGGCAGGCTACGAGCAGTACTTC.

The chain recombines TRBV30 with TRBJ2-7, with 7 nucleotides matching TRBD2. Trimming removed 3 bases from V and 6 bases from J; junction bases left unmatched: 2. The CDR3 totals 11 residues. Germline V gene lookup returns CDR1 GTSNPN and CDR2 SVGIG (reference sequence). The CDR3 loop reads CAWSGGGEQYF. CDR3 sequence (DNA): TGTGCCTGGAGCGGCGGGGGCGAGCAGTACTTC. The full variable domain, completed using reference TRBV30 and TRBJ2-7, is SQTIHQWPATLVQPVGSPLSLECTVEGTSNPNLYWYRQAAGRGLQLLFYSVGIGQISSEVPQNLSASRPQDRQFILSSKKLLLSDSGFYLCAWSGGGEQYFGPGTRLTVT.

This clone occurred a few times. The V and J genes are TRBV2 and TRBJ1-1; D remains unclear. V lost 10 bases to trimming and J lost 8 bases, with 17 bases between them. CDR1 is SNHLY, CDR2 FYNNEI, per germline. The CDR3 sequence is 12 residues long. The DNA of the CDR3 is TGTGCCACCTCCGGGATCCGCAGGGAAGCTTTCTTT. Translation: CATSGIRREAFF.

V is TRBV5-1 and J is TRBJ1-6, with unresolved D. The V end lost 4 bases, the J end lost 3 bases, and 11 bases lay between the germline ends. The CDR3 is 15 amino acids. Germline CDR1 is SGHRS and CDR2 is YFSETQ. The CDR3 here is CASSAGGLYNSPLHF. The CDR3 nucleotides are TGCGCCAGCAGCGCAGGAGGCCTCTATAATTCACCCCTCCACTTT.

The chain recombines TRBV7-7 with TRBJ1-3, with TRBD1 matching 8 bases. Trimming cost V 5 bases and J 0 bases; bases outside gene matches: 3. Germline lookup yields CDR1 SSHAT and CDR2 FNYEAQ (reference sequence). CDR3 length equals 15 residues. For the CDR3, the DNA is TGTGCCAGCAGCCTGGACAGGGCCTCTGGAAACACCATATATTTT. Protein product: CASSLDRASGNTIYF.